This paragraph covers one T cell receptor beta chain sequence. Its antigen is as yet unknown. V was trimmed by 7 bases and J by 7 bases, leaving 13 bases between them. There are 13 residues in the CDR3. Germline values: CDR1 LGHNA, CDR2 YNFKEQ. This table comes from immunoSEQ multiplex PCR, and its TCRdb copy is limited to in-frame clones, with some not included. The table has tens of thousands of clones, approximately 88% seen once. This record belongs to a study of T cell responses to AZD1222 COVID-19 vaccine. Study-level findings and limits: The reported proportion of spike-specific TCRs targeting unmutated variant regions was nearly half. Baseline seropositivity occurred in only 5 or 6 AZD1222 recipients.

J is TRBJ1-4 and V is TRBV4-2; D remains ambiguous. The sequencing here drew on peripheral blood, taken on day 0 of AZD1222 vaccination. This receptor was taken from an adult in good health. CDR3 amino acids: CASIPAWPEKLFF. DNA for the CDR3: TGTGCCAGCATACCGGCCTGGCCTGAAAAACTGTTTTTT.